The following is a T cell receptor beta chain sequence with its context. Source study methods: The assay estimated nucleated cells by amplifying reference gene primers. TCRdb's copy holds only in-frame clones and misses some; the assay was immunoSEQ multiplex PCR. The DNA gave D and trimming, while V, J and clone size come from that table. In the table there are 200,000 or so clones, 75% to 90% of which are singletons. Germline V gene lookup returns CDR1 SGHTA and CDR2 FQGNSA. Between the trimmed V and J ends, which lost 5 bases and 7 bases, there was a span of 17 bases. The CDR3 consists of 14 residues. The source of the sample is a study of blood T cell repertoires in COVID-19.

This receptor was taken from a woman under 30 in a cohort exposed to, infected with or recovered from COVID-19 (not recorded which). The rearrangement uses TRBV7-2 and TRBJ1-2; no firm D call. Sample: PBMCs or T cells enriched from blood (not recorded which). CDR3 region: CASSADRGTIGYTF. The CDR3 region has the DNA TGTGCCAGCAGCGCCGACCGGGGAACTATTGGCTACACCTTC.